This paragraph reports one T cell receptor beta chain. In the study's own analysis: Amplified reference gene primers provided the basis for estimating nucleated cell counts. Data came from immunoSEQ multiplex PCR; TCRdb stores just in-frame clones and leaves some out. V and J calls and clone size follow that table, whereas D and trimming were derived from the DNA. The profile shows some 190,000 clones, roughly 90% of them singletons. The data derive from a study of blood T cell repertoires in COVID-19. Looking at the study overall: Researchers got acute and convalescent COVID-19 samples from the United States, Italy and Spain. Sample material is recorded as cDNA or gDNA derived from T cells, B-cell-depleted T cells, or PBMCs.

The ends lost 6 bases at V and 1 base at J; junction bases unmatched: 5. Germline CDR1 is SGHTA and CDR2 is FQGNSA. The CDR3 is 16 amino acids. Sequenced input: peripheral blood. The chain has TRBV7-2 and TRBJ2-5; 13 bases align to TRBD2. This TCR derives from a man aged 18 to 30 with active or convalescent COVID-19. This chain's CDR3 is CASSLGLAGAQETQYF. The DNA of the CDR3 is TGTGCCAGCAGTCTCGGACTAGCGGGGGCCCAAGAGACCCAGTACTTC.